The TCR beta chain described here comes from a study of T cell repertoires in cytomegalovirus infection. Findings of the study overall: The cumulative frequency of public TCR beta families distinguished individuals who carried CMV together with the relevant HLA.

Germline loops: CDR1 DFQATT, CDR2 SNEGSKA (reference sequence). The CDR3 spans 13 residues. Trimming removed 2 bases from V and 5 bases from J, with 10 bases in between. TCRdb reprocessed the reads with MiXCR, giving one entry per CDR3 protein. This sample has 80,000 to 95,000 distinct CDR3 sequences, with around 32% found just once. A remark on this clonotype: Its matching antigen is unknown.

The starting material was CD8+ T cells from cultured PBMCs, obtained from culture after CMV antigen stimulation. The receptor was derived from a human donor in good health (CMV status not recorded). Some clones in this sample may be carry-over from other donors' samples. The chain carries TRBV20-1 and TRBJ2-1, with D uncertain. The CDR3: CSARLLPHNEQFF. CDR3 nucleotides: TGCAGTGCTAGATTACTACCTCACAATGAGCAGTTCTTC.